The present T cell receptor beta chain was sequenced within a study of T cell responses to AZD1222 COVID-19 vaccine. The assay was immunoSEQ multiplex PCR, and TCRdb's table has in-frame clones only and misses some. The table lists approximately 94,000 clones, approximately 90% of them singletons. Germline CDR1 and CDR2: SQVTM and ANQGSEA. Trimming at V came to 6 bases and at J to 0 bases, leaving 8 bases not matched to a gene. CDR3 length: 14 residues. The sequences come from peripheral blood, collected on day 0 of AZD1222 vaccination. The TCR sequence derives from an adult in good health. The chain carries TRBV29-1 and TRBJ2-7, with TRBD1 identical over 7 bases. CDR3 loop: CSVQGTAISYEQYF. The CDR3 bases are TGCAGCGTCCAGGGGACAGCCATCTCCTACGAGCAGTACTTC.